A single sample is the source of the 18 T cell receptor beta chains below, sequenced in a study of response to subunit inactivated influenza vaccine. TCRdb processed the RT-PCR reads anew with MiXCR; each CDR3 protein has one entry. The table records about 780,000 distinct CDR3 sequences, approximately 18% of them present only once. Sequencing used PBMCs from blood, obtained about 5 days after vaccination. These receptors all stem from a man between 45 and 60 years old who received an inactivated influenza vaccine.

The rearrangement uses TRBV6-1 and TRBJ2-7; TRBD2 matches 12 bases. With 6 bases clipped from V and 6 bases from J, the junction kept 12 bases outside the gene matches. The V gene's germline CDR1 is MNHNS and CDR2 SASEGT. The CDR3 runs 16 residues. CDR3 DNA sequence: TGTGCCAGCAGGAAGACTAGCGGGAGTCTGGGTGGCGAGCAGTACTTC. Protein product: CASRKTSGSLGGEQYF.

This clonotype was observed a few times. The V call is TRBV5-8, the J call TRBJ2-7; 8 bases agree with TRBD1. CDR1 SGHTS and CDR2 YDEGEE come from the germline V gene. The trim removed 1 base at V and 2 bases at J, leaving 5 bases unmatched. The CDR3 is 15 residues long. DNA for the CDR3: TGTGCCAGCAGCTTGCAGGGGGCGCTGACCTACGAGCAGTACTTC. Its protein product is CASSLQGALTYEQYF.

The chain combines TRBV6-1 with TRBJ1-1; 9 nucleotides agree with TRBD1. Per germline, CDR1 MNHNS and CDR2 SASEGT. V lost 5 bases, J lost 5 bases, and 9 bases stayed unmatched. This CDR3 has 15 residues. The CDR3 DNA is TGTGCCAGCAGTCAACAGGGGGCTACGGGGACTGAAGCTTTCTTT. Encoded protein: CASSQQGATGTEAFF.

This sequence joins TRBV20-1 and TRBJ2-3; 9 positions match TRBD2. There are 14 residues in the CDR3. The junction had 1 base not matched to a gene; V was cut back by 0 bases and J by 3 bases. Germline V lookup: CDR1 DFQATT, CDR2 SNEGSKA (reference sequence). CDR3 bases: TGCAGTGCTAGAGAGAGCGGGAGGACAGATACGCAGTATTTT. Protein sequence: CSARESGRTDTQYF.

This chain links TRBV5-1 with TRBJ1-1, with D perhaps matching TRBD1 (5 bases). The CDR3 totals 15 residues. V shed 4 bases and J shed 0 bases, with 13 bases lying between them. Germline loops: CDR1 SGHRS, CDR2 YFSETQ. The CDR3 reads CASSTTTVMNTEAFF. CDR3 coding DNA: TGCGCCAGCAGCACAACGACAGTTATGAACACTGAAGCTTTCTTT.

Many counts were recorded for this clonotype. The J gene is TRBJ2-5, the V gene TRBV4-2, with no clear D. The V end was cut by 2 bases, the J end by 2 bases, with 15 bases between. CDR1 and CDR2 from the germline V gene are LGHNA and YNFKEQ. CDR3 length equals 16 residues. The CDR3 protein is CASSQNGGHVQETQYF. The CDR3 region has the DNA TGTGCCAGCAGCCAAAACGGCGGCCATGTTCAAGAGACCCAGTACTTC.

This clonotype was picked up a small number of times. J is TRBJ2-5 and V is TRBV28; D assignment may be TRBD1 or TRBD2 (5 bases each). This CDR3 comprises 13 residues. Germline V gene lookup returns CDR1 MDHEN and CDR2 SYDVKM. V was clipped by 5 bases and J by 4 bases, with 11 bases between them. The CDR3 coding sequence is TGTGCCAGCAGTGGGGACCTACGAGAGACCCAGTACTTC. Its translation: CASSGDLRETQYF.

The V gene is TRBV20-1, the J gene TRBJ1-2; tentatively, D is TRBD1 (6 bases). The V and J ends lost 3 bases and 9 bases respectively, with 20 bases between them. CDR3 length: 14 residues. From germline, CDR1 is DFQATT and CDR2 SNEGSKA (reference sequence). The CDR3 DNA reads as TGCAGTGCTAGCAACAGGGAGAGAACTATTAGCTACACCTTC. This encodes CSASNRERTISYTF.

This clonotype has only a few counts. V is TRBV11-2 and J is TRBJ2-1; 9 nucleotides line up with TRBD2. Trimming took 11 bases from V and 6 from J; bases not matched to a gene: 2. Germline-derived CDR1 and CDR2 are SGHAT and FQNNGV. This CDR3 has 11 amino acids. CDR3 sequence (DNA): TGTGCCGTTAGCGGGAGCAATGAGCAGTTCTTC. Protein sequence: CAVSGSNEQFF.

The CDR3 sequence: CASSLDFMGNKQFF. The CDR3 DNA follows: TGTGCCAGCAGCTTAGATTTTATGGGCAACAAGCAGTTCTTC. The rearrangement joins TRBV11-2 to TRBJ2-1; D is uncertain. The germline gives CDR1 SGHAT, CDR2 FQNNGV. V gave up 0 bases and J gave up 11 bases, with 14 bases separating them. The CDR3 runs to 14 residues.

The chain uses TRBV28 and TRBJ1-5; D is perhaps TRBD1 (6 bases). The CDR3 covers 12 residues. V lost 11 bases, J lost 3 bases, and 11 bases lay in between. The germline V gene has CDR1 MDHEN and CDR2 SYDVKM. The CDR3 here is CAARDTNQPQHF. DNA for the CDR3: TGTGCCGCCCGGGACACCAATCAGCCCCAGCATTTT.

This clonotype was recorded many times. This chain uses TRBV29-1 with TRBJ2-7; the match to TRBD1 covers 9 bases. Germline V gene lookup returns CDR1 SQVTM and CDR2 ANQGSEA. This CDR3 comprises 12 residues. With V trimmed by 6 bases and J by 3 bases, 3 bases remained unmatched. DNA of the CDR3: TGCAGCGTGCGGACAGGGGACTACGAGCAGTACTTC. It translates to CSVRTGDYEQYF.

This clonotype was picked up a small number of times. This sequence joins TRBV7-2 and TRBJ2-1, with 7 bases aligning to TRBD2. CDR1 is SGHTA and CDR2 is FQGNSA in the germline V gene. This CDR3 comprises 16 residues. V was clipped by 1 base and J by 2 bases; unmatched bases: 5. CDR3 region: CASSLGASGPYNEQFF. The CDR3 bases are TGTGCCAGCAGCTTAGGGGCTAGCGGACCCTACAATGAGCAGTTCTTC.

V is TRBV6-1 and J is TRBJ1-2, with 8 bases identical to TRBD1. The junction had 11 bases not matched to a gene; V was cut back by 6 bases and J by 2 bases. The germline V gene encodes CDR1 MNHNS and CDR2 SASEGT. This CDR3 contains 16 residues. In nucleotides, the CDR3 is TGTGCCAGCAGCTCCGGACAGGGTCTGAAAAACTATGGCTACACCTTC. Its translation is CASSSGQGLKNYGYTF.

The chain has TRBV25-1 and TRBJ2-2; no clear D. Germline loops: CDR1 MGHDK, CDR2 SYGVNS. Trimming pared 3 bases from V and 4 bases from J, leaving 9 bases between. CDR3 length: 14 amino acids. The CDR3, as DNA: TGTGCCAGCAGTGACCCCCGCTTCACCGGGGAGCTGTTTTTT. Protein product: CASSDPRFTGELFF.

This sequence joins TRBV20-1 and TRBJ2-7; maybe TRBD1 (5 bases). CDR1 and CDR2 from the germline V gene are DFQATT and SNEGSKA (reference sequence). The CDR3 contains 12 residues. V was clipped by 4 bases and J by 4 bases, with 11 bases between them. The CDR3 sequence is CSATNQGYEQYF. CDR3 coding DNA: TGCAGTGCTACAAATCAGGGATACGAGCAGTACTTC.

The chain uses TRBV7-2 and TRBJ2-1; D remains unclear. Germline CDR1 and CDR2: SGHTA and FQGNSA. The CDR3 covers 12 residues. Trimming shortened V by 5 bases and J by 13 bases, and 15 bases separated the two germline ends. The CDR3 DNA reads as TGTGCCAGCAGCGCCAGACTGGGTAACCAGTTCTTC. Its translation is CASSARLGNQFF.

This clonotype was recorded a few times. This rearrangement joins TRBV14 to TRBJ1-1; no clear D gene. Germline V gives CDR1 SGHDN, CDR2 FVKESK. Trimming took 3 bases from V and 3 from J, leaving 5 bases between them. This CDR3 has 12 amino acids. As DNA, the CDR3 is TGTGCCAGCAGCCACGGATACACTGAAGCTTTCTTT. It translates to CASSHGYTEAFF.